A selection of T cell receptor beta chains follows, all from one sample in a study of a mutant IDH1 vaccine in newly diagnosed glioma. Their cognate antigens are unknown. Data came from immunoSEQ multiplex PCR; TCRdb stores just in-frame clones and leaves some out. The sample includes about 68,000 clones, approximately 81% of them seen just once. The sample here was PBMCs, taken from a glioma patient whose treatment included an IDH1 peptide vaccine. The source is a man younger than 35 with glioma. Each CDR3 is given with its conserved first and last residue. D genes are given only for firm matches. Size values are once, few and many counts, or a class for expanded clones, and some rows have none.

CDR3aa: CASSETWSNYGYTF; CDR3nt: TGTGCCAGCAGCGAGACTTGGTCTAACTATGGCTACACCTTC; d_gene: .; v_gene: TRBV6-5; j_gene: TRBJ1-2; abundance: .
CDR3aa: CASSLTPNSNQPQHF; CDR3nt: TGTGCCAGCAGTTTGACTCCGAATAGCAATCAGCCCCAGCATTTT; d_gene: .; v_gene: TRBV6-6; j_gene: TRBJ1-5; abundance: .
CDR3aa: CASSRTGADGYTF; CDR3nt: TGTGCCAGCAGCCGGACAGGGGCAGATGGCTACACCTTC; d_gene: TRBD1; v_gene: TRBV28; j_gene: TRBJ1-2; abundance: .
CDR3aa: CASRLTGFGSPLHF; CDR3nt: TGTGCCAGCAGACTCACAGGGTTTGGCTCACCCCTCCACTTT; d_gene: .; v_gene: TRBV7-2; j_gene: TRBJ1-6; abundance: .
CDR3aa: CASSDRVQQPQHF; CDR3nt: TGTGCCAGCAGCGACAGGGTTCAACAGCCCCAGCATTTT; d_gene: TRBD1; v_gene: TRBV7-2; j_gene: TRBJ1-5; abundance: few
CDR3aa: CASSISTGEMDQPQHF; CDR3nt: TGTGCCAGTAGTATCTCGACAGGGGAGATGGATCAGCCCCAGCATTTT; d_gene: TRBD1; v_gene: TRBV19; j_gene: TRBJ1-5; abundance: few
CDR3aa: CASSQDPTGKMSTGELFF; CDR3nt: TGCGCCAGCAGCCAAGATCCCACAGGGAAAATGAGCACCGGGGAGCTGTTTTTT; d_gene: .; v_gene: TRBV4-1; j_gene: TRBJ2-2; abundance: .
CDR3aa: CASSLSAGNQPQHF; CDR3nt: TGCGCCAGCAGCCTCTCCGCGGGGAATCAGCCCCAGCATTTT; d_gene: .; v_gene: TRBV4-1; j_gene: TRBJ1-5; abundance: .
CDR3aa: CASSPGTGSYNEQFF; CDR3nt: TGTGCCAGCAGCCCCGGGACAGGGTCCTACAATGAGCAGTTCTTC; d_gene: TRBD1; v_gene: TRBV9; j_gene: TRBJ2-1; abundance: .
CDR3aa: CASSFRIYTEAFF; CDR3nt: TGTGCCAGCAGCTTCCGGATCTACACTGAAGCTTTCTTT; d_gene: .; v_gene: TRBV9; j_gene: TRBJ1-1; abundance: .
CDR3aa: CASSQELPTSYEQYF; CDR3nt: TGCGCCAGCAGCCAAGAACTACCGACCTCCTACGAGCAGTACTTC; d_gene: .; v_gene: TRBV4-1; j_gene: TRBJ2-7; abundance: .
CDR3aa: CASSVLGSGELFF; CDR3nt: TGTGCCAGCAGCGTATTAGGTTCCGGGGAGCTGTTTTTT; d_gene: .; v_gene: TRBV9; j_gene: TRBJ2-2; abundance: .
CDR3aa: CASSSLSNSPLHF; CDR3nt: TGTGCCAGCAGCTCCCTGTCTAATTCACCCCTCCACTTT; d_gene: .; v_gene: TRBV7-2; j_gene: TRBJ1-6; abundance: .
CDR3aa: CASSLGLADNEQFF; CDR3nt: TGTGCCAGCTCACTCGGACTAGCAGACAATGAGCAGTTCTTC; d_gene: TRBD2; v_gene: TRBV18; j_gene: TRBJ2-1; abundance: .
CDR3aa: CSATREYEQYF; CDR3nt: TGCAGTGCTACAAGGGAATACGAGCAGTACTTC; d_gene: .; v_gene: TRBV20-1; j_gene: TRBJ2-7; abundance: .
CDR3aa: CASSRVIAGELFF; CDR3nt: TGCGCCAGCAGCCGGGTTATCGCCGGGGAGCTGTTTTTT; d_gene: .; v_gene: TRBV5-1; j_gene: TRBJ2-2; abundance: .
CDR3aa: CASSYQAGFYNEQFF; CDR3nt: TGTGCCAGCAGTTACCAGGCAGGTTTCTACAATGAGCAGTTCTTC; d_gene: .; v_gene: TRBV6-6; j_gene: TRBJ2-1; abundance: .
CDR3aa: CASSIGRGGANQPQHF; CDR3nt: TGTGCCAGTAGTATAGGTAGGGGGGGGGCCAATCAGCCCCAGCATTTT; d_gene: .; v_gene: TRBV19; j_gene: TRBJ1-5; abundance: .
CDR3aa: CASSPTGLGQFF; CDR3nt: TGTGCCAGCAGTCCGACAGGGTTGGGGCAGTTCTTC; d_gene: TRBD1; v_gene: TRBV27; j_gene: TRBJ2-1; abundance: .
CDR3aa: CATSTRTTGDGYTF; CDR3nt: TGTGCCACCAGCACCCGAACAACAGGGGATGGCTACACCTTC; d_gene: TRBD1; v_gene: TRBV15; j_gene: TRBJ1-2; abundance: .
CDR3aa: CASRWTSGSTDTQYF; CDR3nt: TGTGCCAGTAGGTGGACTAGCGGATCCACAGATACGCAGTATTTT; d_gene: TRBD2; v_gene: TRBV19; j_gene: TRBJ2-3; abundance: once
CDR3aa: CASRGGQETQYF; CDR3nt: TGCGCCAGCAGGGGGGGGCAAGAGACCCAGTACTTC; d_gene: TRBD2; v_gene: TRBV5-1; j_gene: TRBJ2-5; abundance: once
CDR3aa: CASSLVLGTGELFF; CDR3nt: TGTGCCAGCAGCTTAGTCCTCGGGACCGGGGAGCTGTTTTTT; d_gene: .; v_gene: TRBV7-2; j_gene: TRBJ2-2; abundance: .
CDR3aa: CAWSPRQWRVYEQYF; CDR3nt: TGTGCCTGGAGCCCCCGACAGTGGAGGGTCTACGAGCAGTACTTC; d_gene: .; v_gene: TRBV30; j_gene: TRBJ2-7; abundance: .
CDR3aa: CASSIEGGPGANVLTF; CDR3nt: TGTGCCAGCAGCATTGAAGGGGGGCCTGGGGCCAACGTCCTGACTTTC; d_gene: .; v_gene: TRBV9; j_gene: TRBJ2-6; abundance: .
CDR3aa: CASSSSTGGLDEKLFF; CDR3nt: TGCGCCAGCAGCTCCTCTACAGGGGGCTTGGATGAAAAACTGTTTTTT; d_gene: TRBD1; v_gene: TRBV5-1; j_gene: TRBJ1-4; abundance: .
CDR3aa: CASTRNGGQGDEAFF; CDR3nt: TGTGCCAGCACCCGGAACGGAGGACAGGGTGATGAAGCTTTCTTT; d_gene: TRBD1; v_gene: TRBV2; j_gene: TRBJ1-1; abundance: .
CDR3aa: CASSLTSGSTGTVGTGELFF; CDR3nt: TGTGCCAGCAGCTTAACGTCGGGCTCCACCGGGACAGTTGGCACCGGGGAGCTGTTTTTT; d_gene: TRBD1; v_gene: TRBV7-3; j_gene: TRBJ2-2; abundance: once
CDR3aa: CASSPHPLSDEQYF; CDR3nt: TGTGCCAGCTCCCCTCACCCCCTGTCGGACGAGCAGTACTTC; d_gene: .; v_gene: TRBV18; j_gene: TRBJ2-7; abundance: once
CDR3aa: CAISGTGRDGYTF; CDR3nt: TGTGCCATCAGTGGGACAGGGAGGGATGGCTACACCTTC; d_gene: TRBD1; v_gene: TRBV10-3; j_gene: TRBJ1-2; abundance: .
CDR3aa: CASSLGDRYNQPQHF; CDR3nt: TGTGCCAGCAGCTTAGGGGACAGGTACAATCAGCCCCAGCATTTT; d_gene: TRBD1; v_gene: TRBV7-9; j_gene: TRBJ1-5; abundance: once
CDR3aa: CASTPGGNEQFF; CDR3nt: TGTGCCAGCACCCCAGGAGGGAATGAGCAGTTCTTC; d_gene: .; v_gene: TRBV6-6; j_gene: TRBJ2-1; abundance: .
CDR3aa: CASSRYAGRSNQPQHF; CDR3nt: TGTGCCAGCAGCCGATACGCAGGGAGAAGCAATCAGCCCCAGCATTTT; d_gene: .; v_gene: TRBV5-5; j_gene: TRBJ1-5; abundance: few
CDR3aa: CASSPFPENGQPQHF; CDR3nt: TGTGCCAGCTCACCATTCCCAGAGAACGGGCAGCCCCAGCATTTT; d_gene: .; v_gene: TRBV18; j_gene: TRBJ1-5; abundance: .
CDR3aa: CASSLGGTGGLVAYF; CDR3nt: TGTGCCAGCAGTTTAGGCGGGACAGGGGGCCTAGTGGCTTACTTC; d_gene: TRBD1; v_gene: TRBV28; j_gene: TRBJ1-2; abundance: .
CDR3aa: CASSLPGRAEAFF; CDR3nt: TGTGCCAGCAGCTTGCCGGGTCGGGCTGAAGCTTTCTTT; d_gene: .; v_gene: TRBV5-6; j_gene: TRBJ1-1; abundance: few
CDR3aa: CSASLVNEQFF; CDR3nt: TGCAGTGCTAGCCTAGTCAATGAGCAGTTCTTC; d_gene: .; v_gene: TRBV20-1; j_gene: TRBJ2-1; abundance: once
CDR3aa: CASSPVSSRIYSNQPQHF; CDR3nt: TGTGCCAGTAGCCCCGTGAGCTCCCGGATTTATAGCAATCAGCCCCAGCATTTT; d_gene: .; v_gene: TRBV19; j_gene: TRBJ1-5; abundance: .
CDR3aa: CASSSGRERGEAFF; CDR3nt: TGTGCCAGCAGCTCCGGTCGAGAAAGGGGTGAAGCTTTCTTT; d_gene: .; v_gene: TRBV9; j_gene: TRBJ1-1; abundance: few
CDR3aa: CASSPGTSGMNEQFF; CDR3nt: TGCGCCAGCAGCCCGGGGACTAGCGGGATGAATGAGCAGTTCTTC; d_gene: TRBD2; v_gene: TRBV4-3; j_gene: TRBJ2-1; abundance: .
CDR3aa: CASSLGRTGDGYTF; CDR3nt: TGTGCCAGCAGCTTAGGCCGGACAGGGGACGGCTACACCTTC; d_gene: TRBD1; v_gene: TRBV7-8; j_gene: TRBJ1-2; abundance: .
CDR3aa: CASSYSFAGGDYEQYF; CDR3nt: TGTGCCAGCAGTTACTCTTTTGCGGGGGGGGACTACGAGCAGTACTTC; d_gene: TRBD2; v_gene: TRBV6-5; j_gene: TRBJ2-7; abundance: .
CDR3aa: CASSQEETGHYEQYF; CDR3nt: TGCGCCAGCAGCCAAGAAGAGACAGGGCACTACGAGCAGTACTTC; d_gene: TRBD1; v_gene: TRBV4-3; j_gene: TRBJ2-7; abundance: few
CDR3aa: CASSLAAGGRTEAFF; CDR3nt: TGTGCCAGCAGCTTAGCCGCCGGGGGGAGGACTGAAGCTTTCTTT; d_gene: .; v_gene: TRBV7-2; j_gene: TRBJ1-1; abundance: .
CDR3aa: CASSFPSAYEQYF; CDR3nt: TGTGCCAGCAGCTTTCCTAGCGCCTACGAGCAGTACTTC; d_gene: .; v_gene: TRBV7-9; j_gene: TRBJ2-7; abundance: once
CDR3aa: CASSPRVTDRRNEKLFF; CDR3nt: TGTGCCAGCTCACCTAGGGTCACGGACAGGAGGAATGAAAAACTGTTTTTT; d_gene: TRBD1; v_gene: TRBV18; j_gene: TRBJ1-4; abundance: .